A single T cell receptor (beta chain) is shown here with its context. This entry comes from a study of blood T cell repertoires in COVID-19. Original processing methods: Scientists estimated how many nucleated cells there were by amplifying reference gene primers. TCRdb keeps only in-frame clones here, not all; method: immunoSEQ multiplex PCR. Clonal size and the V and J genes are those of that table, whereas D and trimming came from the DNA. The table shows 150,000 or so clones, with 83% occurring only once. With 5 bases removed from V and 2 bases from J, the gap between germline ends came to 16 bases. The CDR3 length is 16 residues. CDR1 SEHNR and CDR2 FQNEAQ come from the germline V gene (reference sequence).

The sequence derives from a woman aged 45 to 65 who had recovered from COVID-19. The specimen sequenced was PBMCs or T cells enriched from blood (not recorded which). V is TRBV7-9 and J is TRBJ1-3; unclear D gene. The DNA of the CDR3 is TGTGCCAGCAGCACCCGCTCGGTGCGAACTGGAAACACCATATATTTT. Its translation is CASSTRSVRTGNTIYF.